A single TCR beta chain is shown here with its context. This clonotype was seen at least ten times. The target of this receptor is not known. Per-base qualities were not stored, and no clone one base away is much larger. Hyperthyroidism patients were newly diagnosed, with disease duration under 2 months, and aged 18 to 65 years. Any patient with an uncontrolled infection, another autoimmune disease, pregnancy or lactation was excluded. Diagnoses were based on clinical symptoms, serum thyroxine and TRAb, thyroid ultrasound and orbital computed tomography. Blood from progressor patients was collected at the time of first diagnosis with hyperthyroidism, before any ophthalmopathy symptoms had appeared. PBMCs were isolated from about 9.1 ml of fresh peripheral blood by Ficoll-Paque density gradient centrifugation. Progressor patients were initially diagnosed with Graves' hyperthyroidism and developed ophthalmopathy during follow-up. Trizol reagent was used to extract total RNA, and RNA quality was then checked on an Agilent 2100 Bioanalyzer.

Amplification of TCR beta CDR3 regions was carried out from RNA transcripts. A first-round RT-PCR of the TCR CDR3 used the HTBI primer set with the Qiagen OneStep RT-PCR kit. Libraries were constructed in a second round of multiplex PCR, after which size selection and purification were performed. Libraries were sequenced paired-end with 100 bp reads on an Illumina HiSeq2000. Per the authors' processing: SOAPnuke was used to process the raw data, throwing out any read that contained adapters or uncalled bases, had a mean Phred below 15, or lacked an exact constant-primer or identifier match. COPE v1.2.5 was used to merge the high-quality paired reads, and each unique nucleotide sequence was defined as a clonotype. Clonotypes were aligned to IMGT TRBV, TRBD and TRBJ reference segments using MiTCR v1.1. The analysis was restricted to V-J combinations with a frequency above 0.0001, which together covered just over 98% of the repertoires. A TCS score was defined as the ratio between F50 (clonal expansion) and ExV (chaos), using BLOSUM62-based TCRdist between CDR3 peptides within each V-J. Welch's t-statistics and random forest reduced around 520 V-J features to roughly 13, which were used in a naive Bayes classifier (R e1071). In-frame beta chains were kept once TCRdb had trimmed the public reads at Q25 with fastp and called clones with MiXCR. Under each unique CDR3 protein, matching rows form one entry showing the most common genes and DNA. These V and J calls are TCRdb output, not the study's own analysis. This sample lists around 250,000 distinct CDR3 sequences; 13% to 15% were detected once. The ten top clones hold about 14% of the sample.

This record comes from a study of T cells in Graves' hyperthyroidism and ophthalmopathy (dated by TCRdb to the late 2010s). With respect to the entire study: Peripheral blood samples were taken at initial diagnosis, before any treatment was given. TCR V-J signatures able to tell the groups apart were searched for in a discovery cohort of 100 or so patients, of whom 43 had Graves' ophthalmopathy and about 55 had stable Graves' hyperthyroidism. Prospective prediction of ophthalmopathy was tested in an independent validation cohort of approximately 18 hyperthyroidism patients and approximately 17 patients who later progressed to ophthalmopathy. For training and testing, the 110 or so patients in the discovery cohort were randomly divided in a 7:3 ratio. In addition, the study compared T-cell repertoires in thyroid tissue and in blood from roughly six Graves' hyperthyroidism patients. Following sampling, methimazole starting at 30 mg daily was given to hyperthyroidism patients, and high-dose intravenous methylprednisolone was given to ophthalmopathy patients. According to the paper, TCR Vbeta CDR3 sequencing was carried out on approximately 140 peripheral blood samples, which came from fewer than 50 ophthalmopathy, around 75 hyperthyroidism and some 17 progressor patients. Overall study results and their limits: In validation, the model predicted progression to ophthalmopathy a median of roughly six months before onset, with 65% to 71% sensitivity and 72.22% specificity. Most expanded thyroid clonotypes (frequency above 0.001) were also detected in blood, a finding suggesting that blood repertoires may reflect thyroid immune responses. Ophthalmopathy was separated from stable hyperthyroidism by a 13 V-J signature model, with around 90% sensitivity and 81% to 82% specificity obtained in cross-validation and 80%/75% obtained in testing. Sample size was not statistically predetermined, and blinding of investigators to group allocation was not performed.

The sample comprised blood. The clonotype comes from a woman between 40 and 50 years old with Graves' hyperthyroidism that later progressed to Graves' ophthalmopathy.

Here the CDR3 is given as CASSLSSSGSYEQYF. The bases are TGCGCCAGCAGCTTGTCCAGCTCCGGATCCTACGAGCAGTACTTC. The chain is encoded by TRBV5-1 joined to TRBJ2-7; no D segment can be confidently identified. Looking up the germline V gene yields CDR1 SGHRS and CDR2 YFSETQ. V sheds 1 base and J sheds 1 base, leaving 12 bases between their ends. Inclusive of the bounding cysteine and phenylalanine, the CDR3 is 15 residues long. The entry retains the CDR3 DNA only, 45 bases that are in frame from base 1.